This is a list of T cell receptor beta chains from one sample in a study of regulatory T cells in long-lasting Graves disease. In TCRdb, the multiplex PCR reads were re-called with MiXCR into one record per CDR3 protein. Counted here are 350,000 to 550,000 distinct CDR3 sequences, around 15% occurring once; the ten biggest clones make up more than 15%. This same sample was also part of a study on T cells in Graves' hyperthyroidism and ophthalmopathy.

The input for sequencing was peripheral blood mononuclear cells (PBMCs), taken at new diagnosis, from a patient treated with antithyroid drugs. Receptor source: a woman aged 50 to 60 with Graves disease. Both conserved end residues are part of each CDR3. The order of the fields is V gene, clone size, J gene, D gene, CDR3 DNA, CDR3 protein. The D gene is left open where the match is weak. Size values are once, few and many counts, or a class for expanded clones, and some rows have none.

V: TRBV3-1
size: many
J: TRBJ2-6
D: .
DNA: TGTGCCAGCAGCCAAGACAGGGGTACTGGGGCCAACGTCCTGACTTTC
CDR3: CASSQDRGTGANVLTF

V: TRBV19
size: .
J: TRBJ2-2
D: .
DNA: TGTGCCAGTAGTATCCGGGGTCCTGCCGGGGAGCTGTTTTTT
CDR3: CASSIRGPAGELFF

V: TRBV18
size: few
J: TRBJ2-7
D: TRBD2
DNA: TGTGCCAGCTCCCAAGGACTAGCGGGAGAGGACGAGCAGTACTTC
CDR3: CASSQGLAGEDEQYF

V: TRBV7-2
size: many
J: TRBJ2-5
D: TRBD2
DNA: TGTGCCAGCAGCTTAATGACTAGCGGGAGGTGGGAGACCCAGTACTTC
CDR3: CASSLMTSGRWETQYF

V: TRBV5-1
size: many
J: TRBJ2-1
D: TRBD1
DNA: TGCGCCAGCAGCTTGGGGGGACAGGAGTACAATGAGCAGTTCTTC
CDR3: CASSLGGQEYNEQFF

V: TRBV20-1
size: many
J: TRBJ2-7
D: .
DNA: TGCAGTGCCCCTACGCAAGGGTTGATGGGCTTC
CDR3: CSAPTQGLMGF

V: TRBV29-1
size: .
J: TRBJ2-3
D: .
DNA: TGCAGCGTTACGGAGCGGAGCACAGATACGCAGTATTTT
CDR3: CSVTERSTDTQYF

V: TRBV9
size: .
J: TRBJ1-2
D: .
DNA: TGTGCCAGCAGCGGATCCTGGACAGCTTACTATGGCTACACCTTC
CDR3: CASSGSWTAYYGYTF

V: TRBV2
size: many
J: TRBJ1-4
D: .
DNA: TGTGCCAGCAGTGAAGCCATCCTAGGTGAAAATCTGTTTTTT
CDR3: CASSEAILGENLFF

V: TRBV7-8
size: many
J: TRBJ1-2
D: .
DNA: TGTGCCAGCAGCTTAGACGCGGTTGGGCAGCCGTATGGCTACACCTTC
CDR3: CASSLDAVGQPYGYTF

V: TRBV5-4
size: few
J: TRBJ2-3
D: TRBD2
DNA: TGTGCCAGCAGCGCCGGGACTAGCGGGAGGGCCTCGACAGATACGCAGTATTTT
CDR3: CASSAGTSGRASTDTQYF

V: TRBV7-2
size: few
J: TRBJ2-2
D: .
DNA: TGTGCCAGCAGCTCCCCTAGTGTGGCGAACACCGGGGAGCTGTTTTTT
CDR3: CASSSPSVANTGELFF

V: TRBV6-2/TRBV6-3
size: few
J: TRBJ2-1
D: .
DNA: TGTGCCAGCAGTTATACGGCCGGGATGGCCTACAATGAGCAGTTCTTC
CDR3: CASSYTAGMAYNEQFF

V: TRBV7-9
size: few
J: TRBJ1-4
D: TRBD1
DNA: TGTGCCAGCAGCCCGGGACAGGGGAGTGGAAAACTGTTTTTT
CDR3: CASSPGQGSGKLFF

V: TRBV3-1
size: many
J: TRBJ2-3
D: TRBD2
DNA: TGTGCCAGCAGAAGCGGGAGGGAAGGAGATACGCAGTATTTT
CDR3: CASRSGREGDTQYF

V: TRBV3-1
size: many
J: TRBJ2-3
D: .
DNA: TGTGCCAGCAGCCACGTTCTCACCGAGGCGGCAGATACGCAGTATTTT
CDR3: CASSHVLTEAADTQYF

V: TRBV5-1
size: many
J: TRBJ2-1
D: .
DNA: TGCGCCAGCAGGTGGTCCAGTTACAATGAGCAGTTCTTC
CDR3: CASRWSSYNEQFF

V: TRBV28
size: many
J: TRBJ2-4
D: .
DNA: TGTGCCAGCAGCCGCCCGAGGGGGAGTTTGTGGGGGGTAGCGACAGCCAAAAACATTCAGTACTTC
CDR3: CASSRPRGSLWGVATAKNIQYF

V: TRBV18
size: .
J: TRBJ2-3
D: TRBD1
DNA: TGTGCCAGCTCACCGGGACAGGGGAAGGAAGATACGCAGTATTTT
CDR3: CASSPGQGKEDTQYF

V: TRBV12-3/TRBV12-4
size: .
J: TRBJ2-7
D: .
DNA: TGTGCCAGCAGTTTTCTGTACGAGCAGTGCTTC
CDR3: CASSFLYEQCF

V: TRBV5-1
size: few
J: TRBJ2-1
D: .
DNA: TGCGCCAGCAGCTTGGCATCTACAGGGCTAACCTACAATGAGCAGTTCTTC
CDR3: CASSLASTGLTYNEQFF

V: TRBV3-1
size: many
J: TRBJ1-4
D: .
DNA: TGTGCCAGCAGCCAAGGTCCTGAAGGTGAAAAACTGTTTTTT
CDR3: CASSQGPEGEKLFF

V: TRBV2
size: many
J: TRBJ1-2
D: TRBD1
DNA: TGTGCCAACCGCCGAGGGACAGGGGGAGGTGGCTACACCTTC
CDR3: CANRRGTGGGGYTF

V: TRBV14
size: few
J: TRBJ1-2
D: .
DNA: TGTGCCAGCAGCCAAGAAGCAGGGCTTCCCTTCTATGGCTACACCTTC
CDR3: CASSQEAGLPFYGYTF

V: TRBV28
size: many
J: TRBJ2-7
D: TRBD2
DNA: TGTGCCAGCAGTTCCAGCGGGAGGGCACCCTACGAGCAGTACTTC
CDR3: CASSSSGRAPYEQYF

V: TRBV6-6
size: .
J: TRBJ2-7
D: .
DNA: TGTGCCAGCAGTTACTCGGGGGAAACCTACGAGCAGTACTTC
CDR3: CASSYSGETYEQYF

V: TRBV30
size: few
J: TRBJ2-6
D: TRBD1
DNA: TGTGCCTGGAGTCGCGGACAGGGAAACTCTGGGGCCAACGTCCTGACTTTC
CDR3: CAWSRGQGNSGANVLTF

V: TRBV11-1
size: many
J: TRBJ2-1
D: .
DNA: TGTGCCAGCAGCTTGGGTAGCGGTGCCTCCTACAATGAGCAGTTCTTC
CDR3: CASSLGSGASYNEQFF

V: TRBV30
size: many
J: TRBJ2-7
D: .
DNA: TGTGCCTGGAGTGTTGGGGGAGGGGGGACCTACGAGCAGTACTTC
CDR3: CAWSVGGGGTYEQYF

V: TRBV5-1
size: many
J: TRBJ2-1
D: .
DNA: TGCGCCAGCAGCTTGGATTCTAGAGACAATGAGCAGTTCTTC
CDR3: CASSLDSRDNEQFF

V: TRBV6-5
size: .
J: TRBJ2-2
D: TRBD1
DNA: TGTGCCAGCAGTTACTCACAGGGGATGGCCGGGGAGCTGTTTTTT
CDR3: CASSYSQGMAGELFF

V: TRBV2
size: few
J: TRBJ2-2
D: .
DNA: TGTGCCAGCAGTGACCTAGCGTCCGGGGAGCTGTTTTTT
CDR3: CASSDLASGELFF

V: TRBV28
size: many
J: TRBJ2-1
D: TRBD2
DNA: TGTGCCAGCAGGTCCCCTAGCGGGGGTTCGGATGAGCAGTTCTTC
CDR3: CASRSPSGGSDEQFF

V: TRBV5-1
size: few
J: TRBJ2-5
D: .
DNA: TGCGCCAGCAGCTTGGTGATAGCCGAGCAGACCCAGTACTTC
CDR3: CASSLVIAEQTQYF